This T cell receptor (beta chain) was found in a study of blood T cell repertoires in COVID-19. Study-wide background: From the United States, Italy and Spain came samples of acute and convalescent COVID-19. Sources were T cells, B-cell-depleted T cells, or PBMCs; the material itself was cDNA or gDNA.

In the original workflow: Amplified reference gene primers provided the basis for estimating nucleated cell counts. TCRdb's copy holds only in-frame clones and misses some; the assay was immunoSEQ multiplex PCR. Clonal size and the V and J genes are those of that table, whereas D and trimming came from the DNA. The sample has around 180,000 clones; 85% to 90% are singletons. J gave up 1 base and V 6 bases, and 14 bases lay outside the gene matches. The CDR3 has 18 residues. Germline assignment: CDR1 MNHEY and CDR2 SVGEGT. The sequence was obtained from a man aged 70-80 years with active or convalescent COVID-19. The sample was peripheral blood. The chain links TRBV6-2 or TRBV6-3 to TRBJ2-5; 10 positions agree with TRBD2. This chain's CDR3 is CASSQGLAGAGSQETQYF. CDR3 bases: TGTGCCAGCAGCCAGGGCCTAGCGGGAGCTGGGTCCCAAGAGACCCAGTACTTC.